This entry lists 4 T cell receptor beta chains sequenced from one sample in a study of identical twins. TCRdb passed the 5' RACE reads through MiXCR, listing each CDR3 protein once. The sample has about 700,000 distinct CDR3 sequences, 6.1% seen once. The sequencing input was naive T cells sorted from blood. Receptors were obtained from a man younger than 35 in good health.

This clonotype has at least ten counts. The chain recombines TRBV9 with TRBJ2-3, with 10 positions matching TRBD2. CDR3 length equals 17 residues. Trimming removed 1 base from V and 6 bases from J; junction bases left unmatched: 11. Germline CDR1 and CDR2: SGDLS and YYNGEE. The CDR3 bases are TGTGCCAGCAGCGTATACAATCTAGCGGGAGTGATCGATACGCAGTATTTT. Translated: CASSVYNLAGVIDTQYF.

The rearrangement joins TRBV11-2 to TRBJ2-1; 9 bases line up with TRBD2. The CDR3 has 18 amino acids. Germline V CDR1 and CDR2: SGHAT, FQNNGV. With V trimmed by 5 bases and J by 8 bases, 19 bases remained unmatched. The CDR3 spells CASSPLPVVSGRRHEQFF. CDR3 nucleotide sequence: TGTGCCAGCAGCCCGCTACCGGTGGTCAGCGGGAGGAGGCATGAGCAGTTCTTC.

The CDR3: CASSLPRGLLVSYNEQFF. The CDR3 DNA reads as TGTGCCAGCAGCTTACCACGGGGACTGCTAGTTTCCTACAATGAGCAGTTCTTC. The rearrangement uses TRBV13 and TRBJ2-1; D may be TRBD2 (6 bases). CDR1 and CDR2 (germline): PRHDT, FYEKMQ (reference sequence). This CDR3 comprises 18 residues. Between the trimmed V and J ends, which lost 2 bases and 1 base, there was a span of 18 bases.

This clonotype was recorded a few times. The V call is TRBV30, the J call TRBJ1-1; no clear D gene. The CDR3 loop spans 17 amino acids. Germline V gives CDR1 GTSNPN, CDR2 SVGIG (reference sequence). The ends were cut back, 0 bases at V and 1 base at J, with 18 bases in the middle. The CDR3 loop reads CAWSVVYFGRPNTEAFF. The CDR3 coding sequence is TGTGCCTGGAGTGTAGTCTATTTCGGACGACCGAACACTGAAGCTTTCTTT.